This TCR beta chain is drawn from a study of shared clonotypes between healthy human individuals. Study results and caveats: Since donors were few, the genetic and exposure-history diversity represented was limited.

The CDR3 consists of 12 residues. Trimming removed 6 bases at V and 7 bases at J, with 12 bases between. Germline CDR1 and CDR2: MDHEN and SYDVKM. The data were produced by immunoSEQ multiplex PCR, yet TCRdb's version contains in-frame clones alone and is incomplete. The table lists around 2,000,000 clones, around 96% of them singletons. Cells designated naive CD8 were CD45RO-negative and were positively selected for CCR7, with terminally differentiated effector memory CD45RA+ cells excluded. Details on this clone: Its antigen is currently unknown.

The clonotype was recovered from a man aged 18 to 29 in good health. This chain joins TRBV28 and TRBJ2-5; D call uncertain. The sample was naive CD8+ T cells sorted from blood. Written as DNA, the CDR3 is TGTGCCAGCAGGGCGGCATTGGGGACCCAGTACTTC. Translated, it gives CASRAALGTQYF. The variable domain in full, with the rest retrieved from reference TRBV28 and TRBJ2-5, is DVKVTQSSRYLVKRTGEKVFLECVQDMDHENMFWYRQDPGLGLRLIYFSYDVKMKEKGDIPEGYSVSREKKERFSLILESASTNQTSMYLCASRAALGTQYFGPGTRLLVL.